The 29 T cell receptor beta chains below were found in one sample sequenced in a study of cytomegalovirus exposure and HLA in healthy donors. With 60 Vbeta and 13 Jbeta primers, the PCR was carried out. Sequencing was performed with immunoSEQ multiplex PCR; in TCRdb, only in-frame clones are kept and a portion is missing. The sample lists over 150,000 clones; over 75% were seen once. Sequenced sample: PBMCs. The origin of the receptors is a girl under two years old in good health and CMV-seronegative.

This chain joins TRBV25-1 and TRBJ1-3; D unclear. The CDR3 has 16 residues. V lost 4 bases and J lost 0, with 13 bases in between. Germline loops: CDR1 MGHDK, CDR2 SYGVNS. This CDR3 is CASSGSTPSSGNTIYF. The DNA for the CDR3 is TGTGCCAGCAGTGGCTCGACACCGAGCTCTGGAAACACCATATATTTT.

This clone was counted between two and nine times. V usage is TRBV5-1 and J usage is TRBJ2-7; TRBD2 matches at 8 bases. Germline V gene lookup returns CDR1 SGHRS and CDR2 YFSETQ. V was pared by 4 bases and J by 2 bases, with 8 bases of the junction left unmatched. The CDR3 is made up of 15 amino acids. The chain's CDR3 is CASSPIPTSAYEQYF. The CDR3 DNA is TGCGCCAGCAGCCCGATCCCGACTAGCGCCTACGAGCAGTACTTC.

This clone was seen more than once but under ten times. This sequence joins TRBV9 and TRBJ2-5; TRBD2 might be the D (6 bases). The CDR3 runs to 15 residues. V was cut by 4 bases and J by 1 base, with 14 bases left in between. The germline V gene encodes CDR1 SGDLS and CDR2 YYNGEE. The CDR3 spells CASSLAGGIQETQYF. The CDR3 DNA sequence: TGTGCCAGCAGCCTGGCCGGGGGAATCCAAGAGACCCAGTACTTC.

This chain joins TRBV13 and TRBJ2-5, with D possibly matching TRBD2 (6 bases). The CDR3 is made up of 17 amino acids. The germline gives CDR1 PRHDT, CDR2 FYEKMQ (reference sequence). The germline V and J ends were trimmed by 5 bases and 4 bases, with 23 bases remaining between them. The CDR3 reads CASSERWAAGAGETQYF. CDR3 bases: TGTGCCAGCAGCGAAAGGTGGGCAGCGGGCGCGGGAGAGACCCAGTACTTC. The full variable domain, its missing parts supplied by reference TRBV13 and TRBJ2-5, is AAGVIQSPRHLIKEKRETATLKCYPIPRHDTVYWYQQGPGQDPQFLISFYEKMQSDKGSIPDRFSAQQFSDYHSELNMSSLELGDSALYFCASSERWAAGAGETQYFGPGTRLLVL.

The chain couples TRBV5-1 to TRBJ1-2; TRBD1 is a possible D gene (5 bases). Trimming took off 1 base at V and 0 bases at J, with 7 bases between the two ends. In germline, CDR1 is SGHRS, CDR2 YFSETQ. This CDR3 has 14 amino acids. CDR3 residues: CASSLMDTNYGYTF. In nucleotides, the CDR3 is TGCGCCAGCAGCTTGATGGACACTAACTATGGCTACACCTTC.

J is TRBJ2-7 and V is TRBV7-9; a weak D match, TRBD2 (6 bases). Between the trimmed V and J ends, which lost 4 bases and 7 bases, there was a span of 11 bases. The germline V gene has CDR1 SEHNR and CDR2 FQNEAQ (reference sequence). CDR3 size: 12 residues. This CDR3 is CASSSPAGEQYF. The CDR3 DNA is TGTGCCAGCAGCTCCCCCGCGGGGGAGCAGTACTTC.

The V gene is TRBV19, the J gene TRBJ2-5; 15 nucleotides align to TRBD2. This CDR3 has 16 amino acids. V lost 6 bases, J lost 4 bases, and 6 bases stayed unmatched. CDR1 is LNHDA, CDR2 SQIVND, per germline (reference sequence). DNA for the CDR3: TGTGCCAGTAGGGGACTAGCGGGGGGCGCAGGAGAGACCCAGTACTTC. It codes for CASRGLAGGAGETQYF.

The chain is built from TRBV4-3 and TRBJ2-7; TRBD2 matches at 11 bases. Losses at the gene ends were 0 bases for V and 2 bases for J; bases not matched to a gene: 0. Per germline, CDR1 LGHNA and CDR2 YSLEER. The CDR3 runs to 15 residues. In nucleotides, the CDR3 is TGCGCCAGCAGCCAAGAACTAGCGGGAGCCTACGAGCAGTACTTC. As protein: CASSQELAGAYEQYF.

The gene calls are TRBV6-5 and TRBJ2-1; 12 nucleotides align to TRBD2. The CDR3 is 15 residues long. J gave up 6 bases and V 5 bases, and 5 bases lay outside the gene matches. Germline V lookup: CDR1 MNHEY, CDR2 SVGAGI. CDR3 nucleotides: TGTGCCAGCAGTACTCTAGCGGGGGGGACCAATGAGCAGTTCTTC. Protein: CASSTLAGGTNEQFF.

The rearrangement links TRBV7-2 to TRBJ1-2; 10 positions agree with TRBD1. CDR1 is SGHTA and CDR2 is FQGNSA in the germline V gene. J lost 4 bases, V lost 3 bases, and 5 bases had no gene match. The CDR3 spans 15 residues. This chain's CDR3 is CASSFWDRGLYGYTF. The CDR3 nucleotides read TGTGCCAGCAGCTTTTGGGACAGGGGACTCTATGGCTACACCTTC.

This clone was recorded a few times. V usage is TRBV10-3 and J usage is TRBJ1-1; D is ambiguous. Germline V gene sequence: CDR1 ENHRY, CDR2 SYGVKD. V shed 8 bases and J shed 7 bases, with 14 bases lying between them. The CDR3 runs 12 residues. The CDR3 region has the DNA TGTGCCATCGGAGGACGGCGTGATGAAGCTTTCTTT. Translation: CAIGGRRDEAFF.

The chain links TRBV19 to TRBJ2-1, with a possible D match to TRBD1 (6 bases). The V gene lost 2 bases and the J gene lost 8 bases, with 13 bases spanning the gap. Germline CDR1 LNHDA, CDR2 SQIVND (reference sequence). The CDR3 covers 14 residues. Here the CDR3 reads CASSITGQGHEQFF. As DNA, the CDR3 is TGTGCCAGTAGTATAACGGGACAAGGTCATGAGCAGTTCTTC.

A single count supports this clone. This chain connects TRBV7-2 to TRBJ2-1, with 9 bases aligning to TRBD2. The germline V gene has CDR1 SGHTA and CDR2 FQGNSA. Germline trimming cut 6 bases from V and 0 bases from J; bases unmatched to any gene: 3. The CDR3 contains 15 residues. The CDR3 region is CASRLAGLSYNEQFF. The CDR3 DNA reads as TGTGCCAGCAGGCTAGCGGGACTCTCCTACAATGAGCAGTTCTTC.

This chain links TRBV7-8 with TRBJ2-1; D is possibly TRBD1 (5 bases). Trimming pared 2 bases from V and 6 bases from J, leaving 11 bases between. The germline V gene encodes CDR1 SGHVS and CDR2 FQNEAQ. CDR3 length: 14 amino acids. CDR3 DNA sequence: TGTGCCAGCAGCTTACCAGGGATGCGCAATGAGCAGTTCTTC. It yields the protein CASSLPGMRNEQFF.

This clone was detected once. The chain links TRBV7-8 to TRBJ2-3; TRBD1 might be the D (5 bases). V lost 0 bases and J lost 2, with 12 bases in between. Germline V lookup: CDR1 SGHVS, CDR2 FQNEAQ. The CDR3 is 16 residues long. CDR3 amino acids: CASSLAGPGPTDTQYF. In DNA, the CDR3 is TGTGCCAGCAGCTTAGCGGGGCCAGGCCCCACAGATACGCAGTATTTT.

This sequence joins TRBV9 and TRBJ2-4, with 7 nucleotides matching TRBD2. This CDR3 is 16 amino acids long. Germline assignment: CDR1 SGDLS and CDR2 YYNGEE. V gave up 3 bases and J gave up 1 base; unmatched junction bases: 7. CDR3 in DNA: TGTGCCAGCAGCGCTTCTAGCGGCTTTGCCAAAAACATTCAGTACTTC. This translates into CASSASSGFAKNIQYF.

The chain couples TRBV27 to TRBJ2-7; 7 bases map to TRBD1. The V gene's germline CDR1 is MNHEY and CDR2 SMNVEV (reference sequence). With V trimmed by 0 bases and J by 1 base, 9 bases remained unmatched. This CDR3 region has 17 residues. CDR3 nucleotide sequence: TGTGCCAGCAGTTTATCAGTGATGACAGGGTGGTCCTACGAGCAGTACTTC. Translating gives CASSLSVMTGWSYEQYF.

V is TRBV11-3 and J is TRBJ1-1, with TRBD1 matching over 8 bases. The length of the CDR3 is 15 residues. J was trimmed by 5 bases and V by 1 base; bases with no gene match: 6. Germline lookup yields CDR1 SGHNT and CDR2 YENEEA. The CDR3 DNA is TGTGCCAGCAGCTTAGGCGGGACAGGTTTTACTGAAGCTTTCTTT. Its protein is CASSLGGTGFTEAFF.

The chain uses TRBV19 and TRBJ2-3, with D uncertain. V was cut by 10 bases and J by 2 bases, with 13 bases left in between. The germline gives CDR1 LNHDA, CDR2 SQIVND (reference sequence). The CDR3 covers 13 residues. The CDR3 region is CATGAPDTDTQYF. CDR3 nucleotide sequence: TGTGCCACAGGTGCACCCGACACAGATACGCAGTATTTT.

This clone occurred once. The chain joins TRBV7-9 to TRBJ1-2; D is unresolved. The CDR3 runs to 15 residues. Germline V CDR1 and CDR2: SEHNR, FQNEAQ (reference sequence). Deletions cut 2 bases from V and 4 bases from J, with 14 bases between. DNA for the CDR3: TGTGCCAGCAGCTTAATCGAGGGCGTCATCTATGGCTACACCTTC. The encoded protein is CASSLIEGVIYGYTF.

The rearrangement joins TRBV4-1 to TRBJ2-7; no clear D gene. The CDR3 is made up of 15 amino acids. V was trimmed by 4 bases and J by 6 bases, leaving 19 bases between them. Germline lookup yields CDR1 MGHRA and CDR2 YSYEKL. Written as DNA, the CDR3 is TGCGCCAGCAGCCCCGAAATTGTACGGGTGGCCGAGCAGTACTTC. Protein product: CASSPEIVRVAEQYF.

V usage is TRBV6-4 and J usage is TRBJ2-3; D is possibly TRBD2 (6 bases). This CDR3 contains 14 residues. Germline CDR1 is MRHNA and CDR2 is SNTAGT. Trimming removed 4 bases from V and 3 bases from J, with 11 bases in between. The CDR3 loop reads CASSARENTDTQYF. The CDR3 nucleotides are TGTGCCAGCAGTGCGCGGGAAAATACAGATACGCAGTATTTT.

The chain is built from TRBV5-1 and TRBJ1-1; D is perhaps TRBD1 (6 bases). The CDR3 consists of 14 residues. Trimming shortened V by 1 base and J by 5 bases, and 12 bases separated the two germline ends. Germline lookup yields CDR1 SGHRS and CDR2 YFSETQ. CDR3 sequence: CASSLTGQGTEAFF. CDR3 nucleotide sequence: TGCGCCAGCAGCTTGACAGGGCAGGGAACTGAAGCTTTCTTT.

CDR3 coding DNA: TGTGCCAGCAGCCCCCACAGGGCCGATACGCAGTATTTT. Amino acid sequence: CASSPHRADTQYF. V is TRBV11-2 and J is TRBJ2-3, with D perhaps TRBD1 (6 bases). V shed 5 bases and J shed 6 bases, with 12 bases lying between them. Germline V gene lookup returns CDR1 SGHAT and CDR2 FQNNGV. The CDR3 runs 13 residues.

J is TRBJ2-1 and V is TRBV4-1, with 9 bases identical to TRBD2. This CDR3 is 15 amino acids long. Germline CDR1 MGHRA, CDR2 YSYEKL. V lost 4 bases and J lost 1; bases outside the gene matches: 2. This CDR3 is CASSLTSGSYNEQFF. CDR3 in DNA: TGCGCCAGCAGCCTGACTAGCGGTTCCTACAATGAGCAGTTCTTC.

The V call is TRBV6-1, the J call TRBJ2-7; D perhaps matches TRBD2 (6 bases). The CDR3 consists of 14 residues. Germline loops: CDR1 MNHNS, CDR2 SASEGT. Trimming stripped 8 bases from V and 2 bases from J, with 16 bases between. The CDR3 nucleotides read TGTGCCAGCCTCCTTAGCGGACTAACCTACGAGCAGTACTTC. Protein product: CASLLSGLTYEQYF.

This chain uses TRBV9 with TRBJ2-7; 11 bases align to TRBD1. This CDR3 contains 15 residues. Germline trimming cut 4 bases from V and 3 bases from J; bases unmatched to any gene: 6. Germline assignment: CDR1 SGDLS and CDR2 YYNGEE. CDR3 nucleotide sequence: TGTGCCAGCAGCCCCGGGACAGGGGGTCTCTACGAGCAGTACTTC. Protein sequence: CASSPGTGGLYEQYF.

The gene calls are TRBV23-1 and TRBJ2-5; TRBD1 matches at 10 bases. TRBJ2-7 matches the DNA end more closely, so the J call is doubtful. TRBV23-1 is identified as an open reading frame with a role that is uncertain. CDR3 size: 15 residues. CDR3 DNA sequence: TGCGCCAGCAGTCCCTGGGGACAGGGGAACTACGAGCAGTACTTC. Amino acid sequence: CASSPWGQGNYEQYF.

The chain recombines TRBV7-8 with TRBJ2-7, with D possibly being TRBD1 (5 bases). The CDR3 totals 11 residues. Germline CDR1 SGHVS, CDR2 FQNEAQ. Trimming removed 5 bases at V and 5 bases at J, with 7 bases between. The CDR3 here is CASSVGHEQYF. In DNA, the CDR3 is TGTGCCAGCAGCGTGGGGCACGAGCAGTACTTC.